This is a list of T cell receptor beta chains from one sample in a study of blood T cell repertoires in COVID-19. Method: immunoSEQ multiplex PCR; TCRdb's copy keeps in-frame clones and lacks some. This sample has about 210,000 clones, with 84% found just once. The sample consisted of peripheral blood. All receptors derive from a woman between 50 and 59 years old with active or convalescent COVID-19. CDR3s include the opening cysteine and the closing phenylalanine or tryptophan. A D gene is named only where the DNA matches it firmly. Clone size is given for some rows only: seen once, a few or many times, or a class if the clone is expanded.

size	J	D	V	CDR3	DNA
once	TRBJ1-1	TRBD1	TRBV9	CASSGRPGTGAGTEAFF	TGTGCCAGCAGCGGCCGTCCCGGGACAGGGGCGGGCACTGAAGCTTTCTTT
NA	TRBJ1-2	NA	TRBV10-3	CAISDLQAATSYGYTF	TGTGCCATCAGTGATCTTCAGGCAGCCACAAGCTATGGCTACACCTTC
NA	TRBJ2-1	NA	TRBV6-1	CASSEYLQGIYNEQFF	TGTGCCAGCAGTGAATATTTGCAGGGGATATACAATGAGCAGTTCTTC
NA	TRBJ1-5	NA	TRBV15	CAASRDTGQPQHF	TGTGCCGCCAGCAGAGACACAGGTCAGCCCCAGCATTTT
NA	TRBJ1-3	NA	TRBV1	CTSSQDREGACSGNTIYF	TGCACCAGCAGCCAAGATCGGGAGGGGGCCTGCTCTGGAAACACCATATATTTT
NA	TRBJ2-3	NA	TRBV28	CASSLLGAPTDTQYF	TGTGCCAGCAGTTTACTGGGGGCGCCCACAGATACGCAGTATTTT
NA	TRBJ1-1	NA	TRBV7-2	CASSFRANTEAFF	TGTGCCAGCAGCTTCAGGGCGAACACTGAAGCTTTCTTT
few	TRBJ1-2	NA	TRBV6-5	CASTHGGEAPYGYTF	TGTGCCAGCACCCACGGGGGGGAAGCCCCCTATGGCTACACCTTC
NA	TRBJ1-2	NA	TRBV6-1	CASSEAGANYGYTF	TGTGCCAGCAGTGAGGCAGGCGCGAACTATGGCTACACCTTC
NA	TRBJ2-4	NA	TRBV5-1	CASSLDSWAKNIQYF	TGCGCCAGCAGCTTGGATAGTTGGGCCAAAAACATTCAGTACTTC
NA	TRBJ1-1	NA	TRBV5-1	CASSSWTDQDTEAFF	TGCGCCAGCAGCAGTTGGACAGACCAGGACACTGAAGCTTTCTTT
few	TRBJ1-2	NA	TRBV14	CASSQALGSGNYGYTF	TGTGCCAGCAGCCAAGCTCTAGGGAGTGGTAACTATGGCTACACCTTC
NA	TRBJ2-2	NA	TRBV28	CASKDTTNTGELFF	TGTGCCAGCAAGGACACTACGAACACCGGGGAGCTGTTTTTT
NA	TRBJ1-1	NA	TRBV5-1	CASSSPGGQRRSTEAFF	TGCGCCAGCAGCTCCCCGGGGGGCCAAAGGAGGTCCACTGAAGCTTTCTTT
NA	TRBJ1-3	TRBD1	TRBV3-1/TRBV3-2	CASSHTGTGGNTIYF	TGTGCCAGCAGCCACACCGGGACAGGAGGAAACACCATATATTTT
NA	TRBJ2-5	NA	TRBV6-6	CASSYSRGRGETQYF	TGTGCCAGCAGTTACTCGAGGGGGCGGGGAGAGACCCAGTACTTC
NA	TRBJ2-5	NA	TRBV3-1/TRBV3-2	CASSLAWETQYF	TGTGCCAGCAGCCTAGCCTGGGAGACCCAGTACTTC
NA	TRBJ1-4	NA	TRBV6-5	CASSSLMAGYEKLFF	TGTGCCAGCAGTTCTCTGATGGCAGGGTATGAAAAACTGTTTTTT
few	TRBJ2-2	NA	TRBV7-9	CASSLHRRPGELFF	TGTGCCAGCAGCTTACACCGGAGACCCGGGGAGCTGTTTTTT